These T cell receptor beta chains were read from a single sample in a study of control samples from healthy donors and cancer patients. Libraries were prepared by immunoSEQ multiplex PCR; TCRdb keeps only in-frame clonotypes and omits some of them. The sample lists 150,000 to 200,000 clones; around 90% were seen once. Sequenced input: blood. Receptor source: a woman aged 40 to 50 in good health. CDR3s include the opening cysteine and the closing phenylalanine or tryptophan. D genes are given only for firm matches. A row's size may be missing; if present it is once, few, many or a size class.

d_gene,v_gene,j_gene,abundance,CDR3aa,CDR3nt
TRBD1,TRBV27,TRBJ2-2,.,CASSFRGRNTGELFF,TGTGCCAGCAGTTTCAGGGGGCGCAACACCGGGGAGCTGTTTTTT
.,TRBV3-1/TRBV3-2,TRBJ2-5,.,CASSQTRTSVREYNFEEETQYF,TGTGCCAGCAGCCAAACGCGAACCTCTGTGCGTGAGTATAATTTCGAAGAAGAGACCCAGTACTTC
TRBD2,TRBV6-6,TRBJ2-1,.,CAGRAGGPPNEQFF,TGTGCCGGGCGAGCGGGGGGGCCTCCCAATGAGCAGTTCTTC
.,TRBV7-2,TRBJ2-7,.,CASSLAGYHEQYF,TGTGCCAGCAGCTTGGCAGGGTACCACGAGCAGTACTTC
.,TRBV12-3/TRBV12-4,TRBJ1-2,.,CASSPGGGYTF,TGTGCCAGCAGCCCTGGGGGTGGCTACACCTTC
.,TRBV19,TRBJ2-7,.,CASSIRPELSYEQYF,TGTGCCAGTAGTATCCGCCCGGAACTCTCCTACGAGCAGTACTTC
.,TRBV2,TRBJ2-2,once,CASGYIAGELFF,TGTGCCAGCGGGTACATTGCCGGGGAGCTGTTTTTT
.,TRBV4-1,TRBJ1-5,.,CASSQSDSELGQPQHF,TGCGCCAGCAGCCAATCGGACAGCGAGCTCGGTCAGCCCCAGCATTTT
.,TRBV18,TRBJ1-4,.,CASSQDREKLFF,TGTGCCAGCTCACAAGACAGGGAAAAACTGTTTTTT
.,TRBV7-9,TRBJ1-1,.,CASQGKTYTEAFF,TGTGCCAGTCAGGGAAAAACCTACACTGAAGCTTTCTTT
.,TRBV7-3,TRBJ2-6,.,CASSEQGSGANVLTF,TGTGCCAGCAGCGAACAGGGTTCTGGGGCCAACGTCCTGACTTTC
.,TRBV5-8,TRBJ2-1,.,CASSQGRNEQFF,TGTGCCAGCAGTCAGGGTCGCAATGAGCAGTTCTTC
.,TRBV4-1,TRBJ2-2,.,CASRTGTLNTGELFF,TGCGCCAGCAGAACCGGGACACTGAACACCGGGGAGCTGTTTTTT
TRBD2,TRBV4-2,TRBJ2-5,.,CASSQVFGASGGDKETQYF,TGTGCCAGCAGCCAAGTCTTCGGGGCTAGCGGGGGGGACAAAGAGACCCAGTACTTC
.,TRBV12-3/TRBV12-4,TRBJ2-3,.,CASTVTDTQYF,TGTGCCAGCACAGTCACAGATACGCAGTATTTT
.,TRBV19,TRBJ1-6,.,CASSMGGSYNSPLHF,TGTGCCAGTAGTATGGGGGGATCCTATAATTCACCCCTCCACTTT
.,TRBV5-4,TRBJ2-6,.,CASSFGGRSSGANVLTF,TGTGCCAGCAGCTTTGGGGGGCGTAGCTCTGGGGCCAACGTCCTGACTTTC
TRBD1,TRBV18,TRBJ1-1,.,CASSPTGTGDTEAFF,TGTGCCAGCTCACCAACCGGGACAGGGGACACTGAAGCTTTCTTT
TRBD1,TRBV6-1,TRBJ1-1,few,CASSEKWTGRRENTEAFF,TGTGCCAGCAGTGAAAAGTGGACAGGGCGACGGGAAAACACTGAAGCTTTCTTT
.,TRBV19,TRBJ1-5,.,CASRGRLDQPQHF,TGTGCCAGTAGGGGACGTTTAGATCAGCCCCAGCATTTT
TRBD1,TRBV19,TRBJ1-2,.,CASSSRTGRGFFGGYTF,TGTGCCAGTAGTTCCAGGACAGGGAGGGGTTTTTTCGGTGGCTACACCTTC
.,TRBV10-2,TRBJ2-1,.,CASSKTRLGINNEQFF,TGCGCCAGCAGCAAGACCCGACTAGGAATAAACAATGAGCAGTTCTTC
.,TRBV7-2,TRBJ1-1,.,CASSPYTEAFF,TGTGCCAGCAGCCCCTACACTGAAGCTTTCTTT
.,TRBV5-1,TRBJ1-2,.,CASSLEAKVYGYTF,TGCGCCAGCAGCTTGGAGGCAAAAGTTTATGGCTACACCTTC
.,TRBV2,TRBJ1-1,.,CASSGSYTEAFF,TGTGCCAGCAGTGGTTCGTACACTGAAGCTTTCTTT
.,TRBV18,TRBJ2-1,.,CASSPEGVPSYNEQFF,TGTGCCAGCTCTCCCGAAGGCGTCCCCTCCTACAATGAGCAGTTCTTC
TRBD1,TRBV5-1,TRBJ1-5,once,CASLWGRDSVFLAQHF,TGCGCCAGCCTTTGGGGCCGGGACAGTGTATTTTTGGCCCAGCATTTT
.,TRBV5-4,TRBJ1-2,.,CASSLGPTVSYGYTF,TGTGCCAGCAGCTTGGGGCCCACGGTTTCCTATGGCTACACCTTC
.,TRBV6-1,TRBJ1-2,.,CASSEGARSNYGYTF,TGTGCCAGCAGTGAAGGGGCCCGGTCTAACTATGGCTACACCTTC
.,TRBV9,TRBJ2-3,.,CASSEREGETDTQYF,TGTGCCAGCAGCGAGAGGGAAGGCGAAACAGATACGCAGTATTTT
.,TRBV9,TRBJ1-2,.,CASSVGFGSYGYTF,TGTGCCAGCAGCGTAGGGTTTGGGAGCTATGGCTACACCTTC
.,TRBV10-3,TRBJ1-3,.,CAISEGVSSGNTIYF,TGTGCCATCAGTGAAGGGGTGAGCTCTGGAAACACCATATATTTT
.,TRBV28,TRBJ1-1,.,CASCQVNTEAFF,TGTGCCAGCTGCCAGGTGAACACTGAAGCTTTCTTT
.,TRBV5-4,TRBJ2-1,.,CASSGTLGDEQFF,TGTGCCAGCAGCGGGACTCTGGGCGATGAGCAGTTCTTC
TRBD1,TRBV7-2,TRBJ2-5,.,CASSLAGTGEETQYF,TGTGCCAGCAGCTTAGCAGGGACAGGGGAAGAGACCCAGTACTTC
TRBD1,TRBV7-9,TRBJ1-4,.,CASSVGAGGNEKLFF,TGTGCCAGCAGCGTCGGGGCAGGGGGGAATGAAAAACTGTTTTTT
.,TRBV19,TRBJ2-4,once,CASSPTPGTADYKNIQYF,TGTGCCAGTAGCCCAACGCCAGGGACAGCGGACTACAAAAACATTCAGTACTTC
.,TRBV7-3,TRBJ2-3,.,CASSLETDTQYF,TGTGCCAGCAGCCTAGAAACAGATACGCAGTATTTT
TRBD2,TRBV5-6,TRBJ2-3,.,CASSRRLAGDLTDTQYF,TGTGCCAGCAGCCGGAGACTAGCGGGGGATCTCACAGATACGCAGTATTTT
.,TRBV21-1,TRBJ1-2,.,CASSCQGARYGYTF,TGTGCCAGCAGCTGTCAGGGGGCGCGGTATGGCTACACCTTC
.,TRBV5-1,TRBJ1-2,.,CASNLGGFLEGYTF,TGCGCCAGCAACTTGGGGGGCTTCTTGGAAGGCTACACCTTC
.,TRBV3-1/TRBV3-2,TRBJ1-6,.,CASSQHRTGLASDTPLHF,TGTGCCAGCAGCCAACATCGAACAGGGCTGGCCTCTGATACACCCCTCCACTTT
.,TRBV6-5,TRBJ1-5,.,CASTRMGTDQPQHF,TGTGCCAGCACGCGGATGGGTACAGATCAGCCCCAGCATTTT
TRBD1,TRBV18,TRBJ1-3,once,CASSFLDREGTGNTIYF,TGTGCCAGCTCATTTTTGGACAGGGAAGGAACTGGAAACACCATATATTTT
.,TRBV7-2,TRBJ2-1,.,CASSRQRNEQFF,TGTGCCAGCAGCCGACAGCGCAATGAGCAGTTCTTC
.,TRBV27,TRBJ2-7,few,CASSLLRGYEQYF,TGTGCCAGCAGTTTACTTCGGGGTTACGAGCAGTACTTC
TRBD2,TRBV24-1,TRBJ2-5,once,CATSDPAGDGETQYF,TGTGCCACCAGTGACCCCGCGGGGGATGGGGAGACCCAGTACTTC
.,TRBV2,TRBJ2-6,.,CASSGFGSGANVLTF,TGTGCCAGCAGTGGGTTCGGATCTGGGGCCAACGTCCTGACTTTC
.,TRBV7-8,TRBJ2-3,.,CASSSLRHARYF,TGTGCCAGCAGCTCCTTACGGCACGCTCGGTATTTT
.,TRBV11-2,TRBJ2-5,.,CASSLVGAQETQYF,TGTGCCAGCAGCTTAGTTGGGGCCCAAGAGACCCAGTACTTC
.,TRBV12-3/TRBV12-4,TRBJ2-2,.,CASSLFTGELFF,TGTGCCAGCAGTTTGTTCACCGGGGAGCTGTTTTTT
.,TRBV5-6,TRBJ2-1,.,CASSLGDNEQFF,TGTGCCAGCAGCTTGGGAGACAATGAGCAGTTCTTC
.,TRBV7-9,TRBJ2-5,.,CASSQVGFQETQYF,TGTGCCAGCAGCCAGGTTGGGTTCCAAGAGACCCAGTACTTC
TRBD2,TRBV7-2,TRBJ2-7,once,CASSSQGSSGTYEQYF,TGTGCCAGCAGCTCCCAGGGTTCTAGCGGCACCTACGAGCAGTACTTC